This T cell receptor beta chain was sequenced in a study of T cell repertoires in cytomegalovirus infection. At the level of the study: Indications of both CMV infection and matching HLA type were provided by public TCR beta signatures.

A note on this clonotype: Its antigen remains unidentified.

This CDR3 is 15 amino acids long. V lost 6 bases to trimming and J lost 6 bases, with 17 bases between them. Germline values: CDR1 SNHLY, CDR2 FYNNEI. TCRdb reprocessed the reads with MiXCR, giving one entry per CDR3 protein. The sample lists approximately 180,000 distinct CDR3 sequences, 8% to 10% seen once, with about 4.2% in the top ten. Study-wide findings and caveats: The response measured ex vivo was dominated by TCR beta clonotypes (HLA-C-restricted and CMV-specific).

The sequenced sample consisted of PBMCs. This chain links TRBV2 with TRBJ2-2; either TRBD1 or TRBD2 may supply D (6 bases each). This TCR was recovered from a human donor in good health (CMV status not recorded). Some clones in this sample may be carry-over from other donors' samples. In DNA, the CDR3 is TGTGCCAGCAGATTACTAGCCGGGGGCTCCGGGGAGCTGTTTTTT. This gives the protein CASRLLAGGSGELFF.